The rows below give T cell receptor beta chains drawn from one sample of a study of graft-versus-host responses after intestinal transplantation. Clones were sequenced by immunoSEQ multiplex PCR, and TCRdb holds only the in-frame ones, with some missing. In the table there are over 75,000 clones, 86% of which are singletons. Sequences were derived from PBMCs, sampled 255 days after intestinal transplant. Receptors were obtained from a human patient who received an intestinal transplant, so some T cells may come from the graft donor. Both conserved end residues are part of each CDR3. The order of the fields is J gene, V gene, D gene, clone size, CDR3 protein, CDR3 DNA. A D gene is named only where the DNA matches it firmly. Expanded clones are given a class, and other clones once, few, many or no size at all.

>TRBJ1-4|TRBV19|.|.
CASSIVDSYNEKLFF
TGTGCCAGTAGTATCGTTGACAGCTATAATGAAAAACTGTTTTTT
>TRBJ1-5|TRBV27|TRBD1|.
CASSYRGYQPQHF
TGTGCCAGCAGTTACAGGGGTTATCAGCCCCAGCATTTT
>TRBJ1-1|TRBV19|.|.
CASNTVMNTEAFF
TGTGCCAGTAATACAGTCATGAACACCGAAGCTTTCTTT
>TRBJ2-5|TRBV25-1|.|.
CASSDDILETQYF
TGTGCCAGCAGTGATGACATACTAGAGACCCAGTACTTC
>TRBJ2-5|TRBV5-1|.|.
CASSLIGGHQETQYF
TGCGCCAGCAGCTTGATCGGGGGACACCAAGAGACCCAGTACTTC
>TRBJ2-1|TRBV28|.|.
CASSLSGTAYNEQFF
TGTGCCAGCAGTTTATCAGGGACCGCCTACAATGAGCAGTTCTTC
>TRBJ1-2|TRBV27|.|.
CASSLSRTNYGYTF
TGTGCCAGCAGTTTAAGCAGGACTAACTATGGCTACACCTTC
>TRBJ2-2|TRBV15|TRBD1|.
CATSRAQGASRELFF
TGTGCCACCAGCAGGGCACAGGGGGCATCAAGGGAGCTGTTTTTT
>TRBJ1-1|TRBV5-4|.|.
CASSLALQAEAFF
TGTGCCAGCAGCTTGGCCCTCCAAGCTGAAGCTTTCTTT
>TRBJ1-4|TRBV28|.|.
CASSLTPRGPNEKLFF
TGTGCCAGCAGTTTAACCCCCAGGGGTCCAAATGAAAAACTGTTTTTT
>TRBJ1-2|TRBV30|TRBD1|.
CAWSLGGATGEGGYTF
TGTGCCTGGAGTCTTGGCGGGGCGACAGGGGAAGGTGGCTACACCTTC
>TRBJ2-2|TRBV11-2|.|.
CASSPLFQNTGELFF
TGTGCCAGCAGCCCTCTTTTCCAGAACACCGGGGAGCTGTTTTTT
>TRBJ2-1|TRBV5-1|.|.
CASSLSPEGEQFF
TGCGCCAGCAGCTTGTCCCCGGAGGGAGAGCAGTTCTTC
>TRBJ2-3|TRBV4-2|.|.
CASSQGGRGADTQYF
TGTGCCAGCAGCCAAGGAGGTAGAGGGGCAGATACGCAGTATTTT
>TRBJ1-4|TRBV6-5|.|.
CASSSDRLWNEKLFF
TGTGCCAGCAGTTCCGACAGGTTGTGGAATGAAAAACTGTTTTTT
>TRBJ1-2|TRBV15|.|once
CATSRDNPEENYGYTF
TGTGCCACCAGCAGAGATAATCCAGAGGAGAACTATGGCTACACCTTC
>TRBJ1-1|TRBV25-1|TRBD1|.
CATAGTGYTEAFF
TGTGCCACCGCCGGGACAGGGTATACGGAAGCTTTCTTT
>TRBJ2-1|TRBV11-2|TRBD2|.
CASSFRLADYNEQFF
TGTGCCAGCAGCTTTAGACTAGCGGACTACAATGAGCAGTTCTTC
>TRBJ1-3|TRBV28|.|.
CASSFNRVFSGNTIYF
TGTGCCAGCAGTTTTAACCGGGTTTTCTCTGGAAACACCATATATTTT
>TRBJ1-6|TRBV28|.|.
CASSFKAHNSPLHF
TGTGCCAGCAGTTTCAAGGCACATAATTCACCCCTCCACTTT
>TRBJ2-7|TRBV2|TRBD1|.
CASSGQGFSYEQYF
TGTGCCAGCAGTGGACAGGGATTCTCCTACGAGCAGTACTTC
>TRBJ2-1|TRBV2|TRBD2|.
CASSEGLAEYNEQFF
TGTGCCAGCAGTGAAGGACTAGCGGAGTACAATGAGCAGTTCTTC
>TRBJ1-5|TRBV27|TRBD1|.
CASSFHGGTGGRNQPQHF
TGTGCCAGCAGTTTCCATGGGGGGACAGGGGGCCGGAATCAGCCCCAGCATTTT
>TRBJ2-5|TRBV27|.|.
CASSQGETQYF
TGTGCCAGCAGCCAAGGAGAGACCCAGTACTTC
>TRBJ1-1|TRBV18|.|.
CASSPRGKDGNTEAFF
TGTGCCAGCTCACCAAGGGGAAAAGATGGGAACACTGAAGCTTTCTTT
>TRBJ2-1|TRBV6-5|TRBD2|.
CASRSSGASYHEQFF
TGTGCCAGCAGATCCAGCGGGGCTTCGTACCATGAGCAGTTCTTC
>TRBJ1-5|TRBV5-1|.|.
CASSLDSSNQPQHF
TGCGCCAGCAGCTTGGACAGTAGCAATCAGCCCCAGCATTTT
>TRBJ1-5|TRBV7-8|.|.
CASSSKRPDQPQHF
TGTGCCAGCAGCTCTAAGCGGCCGGACCAGCCCCAGCATTTT
>TRBJ2-7|TRBV11-2|.|.
CASSSDTENYEQYF
TGTGCCAGCAGCTCTGATACAGAGAACTACGAGCAGTACTTC
>TRBJ1-5|TRBV6-5|.|.
CASSPSPYSNQPQHF
TGTGCCAGCAGCCCCTCGCCCTATAGCAATCAGCCCCAGCATTTT
>TRBJ1-5|TRBV29-1|TRBD1|.
CSAGTEGDQPQHF
TGCAGCGCCGGGACAGAAGGGGATCAGCCCCAGCATTTT
>TRBJ2-7|TRBV27|TRBD2|.
CASTFPRLAENF
TGTGCCAGCACTTTCCCCAGACTAGCGGAAAACTTC
>TRBJ1-2|TRBV5-8|.|few
CASSPNPPHYGYTF
TGTGCCAGCAGCCCGAACCCTCCCCACTATGGCTACACCTTC
>TRBJ1-2|TRBV28|TRBD1|few
CASRDRAHYGYTF
TGTGCCAGCAGAGACAGGGCCCACTATGGCTACACCTTC
>TRBJ2-3|TRBV5-1|.|once
CASSLGRQSDTQYF
TGCGCCAGCAGCTTGGGAAGACAGTCGGATACGCAGTATTTT
>TRBJ2-5|TRBV7-8|.|.
CASSYGREEGQETQYF
TGTGCCAGCAGCTACGGCAGGGAGGAGGGCCAAGAGACCCAGTACTTC
>TRBJ2-1|TRBV28|TRBD1|.
CASSFGQGDPLSSYNEQFF
TGTGCCAGCAGTTTTGGACAGGGAGACCCGCTTAGCTCCTACAATGAGCAGTTCTTC
>TRBJ2-3|TRBV4-1|TRBD2|.
CASSQGGLGGADTQYF
TGCGCCAGCAGCCAAGGGGGGCTCGGGGGGGCGGATACGCAGTATTTT
>TRBJ2-7|TRBV7-8|.|.
CASSVEQLGNEQYF
TGTGCCAGCAGCGTAGAGCAATTAGGGAACGAGCAGTACTTC
>TRBJ2-6|TRBV7-2|.|.
CASSLPVGVRDSGANVLTF
TGTGCCAGCAGCTTACCGGTGGGGGTTCGGGACTCTGGGGCCAACGTCCTGACTTTC
>TRBJ2-6|TRBV6-1|.|.
CASSELDSGANVLTF
TGTGCCAGCAGTGAATTGGACTCTGGGGCCAACGTCCTGACTTTC
>TRBJ2-1|TRBV28|TRBD1|once
CASSSRTGGTYNEQFF
TGTGCCAGCAGTTCCAGGACAGGGGGCACCTACAATGAGCAGTTCTTC
>TRBJ2-6|TRBV6-1|.|few
CASSAVIWPGANVLTF
TGTGCCAGCAGTGCCGTAATCTGGCCTGGGGCCAACGTCCTGACTTTC
>TRBJ2-6|TRBV13|.|once
CASSARGGPTSVGANVLTF
TGTGCCAGCAGCGCACGAGGGGGGCCTACGTCTGTAGGGGCCAACGTCCTGACTTTC
>TRBJ2-7|TRBV28|TRBD2|.
CASIPGLAGPRSSYEQYF
TGTGCCAGCATCCCGGGACTAGCGGGTCCGCGCAGCTCCTACGAGCAGTACTTC